These 14 T cell receptor beta chains were all obtained from the same sample, sequenced in a study of cytomegalovirus exposure and HLA in healthy donors. Primers: 60 Vbeta forward and 13 Jbeta reverse. TCRdb's table, derived via immunoSEQ multiplex PCR, lists solely in-frame clones and lacks some. The table includes around 150,000 clones, approximately 80% detected once. The specimen was PBMCs. The receptors come from a man in his fifties in good health and CMV-seropositive.

The chain couples TRBV6-5 to TRBJ2-7, with D possibly matching TRBD1 (5 bases). CDR1 is MNHEY and CDR2 is SVGAGI in the germline V gene. The CDR3 is made up of 11 amino acids. Trimming took 2 bases from V and 11 from J, leaving 10 bases between them. CDR3 coding DNA: TGTGCCAGCAGTTACAAGGACACAAAGTACTTC. It codes for CASSYKDTKYF.

The V gene is TRBV6-1, the J gene TRBJ1-2; no firm D call. Trimming pared 3 bases from V and 8 bases from J, leaving 13 bases between. The CDR3 loop spans 13 amino acids. Germline V CDR1 and CDR2: MNHNS, SASEGT. In nucleotides, the CDR3 is TGTGCCAGCAGTGACAGGCGCCAGATAGGCTACACCTTC. It specifies CASSDRRQIGYTF.

The rearrangement joins TRBV5-1 to TRBJ1-1; 7 positions agree with TRBD1. The V gene end was trimmed by 0 bases and the J gene end by 3 bases; junction bases not matched to a gene: 11. Germline assignment: CDR1 SGHRS and CDR2 YFSETQ. The CDR3 is 17 amino acids. Written as DNA, the CDR3 is TGCGCCAGCAGCTTGGGTGGAGGGGGCAGTTTGTACACTGAAGCTTTCTTT. This sequence encodes CASSLGGGGSLYTEAFF.

The chain has TRBV9 and TRBJ1-1; D is uncertain. Looked up from germline, CDR1 is SGDLS and CDR2 is YYNGEE. The CDR3 is made up of 14 amino acids. Trimming left V 0 bases short and J 1 base short, with 7 bases between. Written as DNA, the CDR3 is TGTGCCAGCAGCGTAGGGAACAGGAACACTGAAGCTTTCTTT. Its translation is CASSVGNRNTEAFF. The full variable domain, rest sourced from reference TRBV9 and TRBJ1-1, is DSGVTQTPKHLITATGQRVTLRCSPRSGDLSVYWYQQSLDQGLQFLIQYYNGEERAKGNILERFSAQQFPDLHSELNLSSLELGDSALYFCASSVGNRNTEAFFGQGTRLTVV.

The rearrangement uses TRBV27 and TRBJ1-1; perhaps TRBD1 as D (6 bases). Trimming removed 2 bases from V and 5 bases from J, with 15 bases in between. CDR3 length: 15 amino acids. CDR1 and CDR2 (germline): MNHEY, SMNVEV (reference sequence). The DNA of the CDR3 is TGTGCCAGCAGTTTAGGTTCAGGGGCGAGTACTGAAGCTTTCTTT. Translated: CASSLGSGASTEAFF.

This rearrangement joins TRBV5-1 to TRBJ2-5, with D unresolved. The DNA end is more similar to TRBJ2-7, so the J call may be wrong. The CDR3 has 15 amino acids. Germline V CDR1 and CDR2: SGHRS, YFSETQ. The CDR3 DNA follows: TGCGCCAGCAGCTTGGTTATGGGCCTTGGCTACGAGCAGTACTTC. Amino acids: CASSLVMGLGYEQYF.

This clone came up a few times. V usage is TRBV5-6 and J usage is TRBJ2-2; 11 bases fit TRBD2. Germline assignment: CDR1 SGHDT and CDR2 YYEEEE. With V trimmed by 3 bases and J by 4 bases, 5 bases remained unmatched. CDR3 length: 16 residues. As DNA, the CDR3 is TGTGCCAGCAGCTGGAGACTAGCGGGGAGCACCGGGGAGCTGTTTTTT. Its protein is CASSWRLAGSTGELFF.

The chain employs TRBV2 and TRBJ1-4; D is perhaps TRBD1 (6 bases). The ends were cut back, 3 bases at V and 7 bases at J, with 9 bases in the middle. The germline V gene encodes CDR1 SNHLY and CDR2 FYNNEI. This CDR3 contains 13 residues. CDR3 sequence reads: CASSEGRGEKLFF. In DNA form, the CDR3 reads TGTGCCAGCAGTGAGGGCAGGGGTGAAAAACTGTTTTTT. Using reference TRBV2 and TRBJ1-4 for the parts outside the CDR3, the full variable domain is EPEVTQTPSHQVTQMGQEVILRCVPISNHLYFYWYRQILGQKVEFLVSFYNNEISEKSEIFDDQFSVERPDGSNFTLKIRSTKLEDSAMYFCASSEGRGEKLFFGSGTQLSVL.

The gene calls are TRBV4-3 and TRBJ1-1; 8 bases line up with TRBD1. V lost 3 bases and J lost 5; bases outside the gene matches: 5. The germline CDR1 and CDR2 sequences are LGHNA and YSLEER. This CDR3 is built from 14 residues. The CDR3 sequence is CASSHDRGFTEAFF. The CDR3 DNA follows: TGCGCCAGCAGCCATGACAGGGGATTTACTGAAGCTTTCTTT.

The CDR3 DNA reads TGTGCCAGCAGTGGCCAGGGAAGTCAGCCCCAGCATTTT. Amino acid sequence: CASSGQGSQPQHF. This chain connects TRBV28 to TRBJ1-5, with D perhaps TRBD1 (5 bases). The CDR3 consists of 13 residues. Germline V CDR1 and CDR2: MDHEN, SYDVKM. V was pared by 5 bases and J by 6 bases, with 11 bases between.

This sequence joins TRBV18 and TRBJ2-1; TRBD2 aligns across 8 bases. The CDR3 totals 16 residues. CDR1 and CDR2 from the germline V gene are KGHSH and LQKENI. Losses at the gene ends were 4 bases for V and 6 bases for J; bases not matched to a gene: 11. The CDR3 DNA reads as TGTGCCAGCTCACAACCGGGACTAGAAGGGGGCAATGAGCAGTTCTTC. Amino acid sequence: CASSQPGLEGGNEQFF.

This rearrangement joins TRBV6-1 to TRBJ1-1; D is possibly TRBD1 (6 bases). CDR1 and CDR2 from the germline V gene are MNHNS and SASEGT. Trimming took 7 bases from V and 0 from J, leaving 12 bases between them. This CDR3 has 14 amino acids. The CDR3 is CASTQGTLNTEAFF. Written as DNA, the CDR3 is TGTGCCAGCACCCAGGGGACCTTGAACACTGAAGCTTTCTTT.

The chain joins TRBV9 to TRBJ1-3, with 9 bases that match TRBD1. The germline V gene encodes CDR1 SGDLS and CDR2 YYNGEE. This CDR3 has 15 residues. Trimming took 2 bases from V and 2 from J; bases not matched to a gene: 2. The CDR3 sequence: CASSVGTGTGNTIYF. The CDR3 nucleotides read TGTGCCAGCAGCGTGGGGACAGGGACTGGAAACACCATATATTTT.

The V gene is TRBV5-4, the J gene TRBJ2-1; 10 bases are shared with TRBD2. Germline loops: CDR1 SGHNT, CDR2 YYREEE (reference sequence). The junction had 4 bases not matched to a gene; V was cut back by 4 bases and J by 6 bases. The CDR3 has 14 residues. The CDR3 DNA is TGTGCCAGCAGCCCGGGGACTAGCGCCAATGAGCAGTTCTTC. Its protein is CASSPGTSANEQFF.